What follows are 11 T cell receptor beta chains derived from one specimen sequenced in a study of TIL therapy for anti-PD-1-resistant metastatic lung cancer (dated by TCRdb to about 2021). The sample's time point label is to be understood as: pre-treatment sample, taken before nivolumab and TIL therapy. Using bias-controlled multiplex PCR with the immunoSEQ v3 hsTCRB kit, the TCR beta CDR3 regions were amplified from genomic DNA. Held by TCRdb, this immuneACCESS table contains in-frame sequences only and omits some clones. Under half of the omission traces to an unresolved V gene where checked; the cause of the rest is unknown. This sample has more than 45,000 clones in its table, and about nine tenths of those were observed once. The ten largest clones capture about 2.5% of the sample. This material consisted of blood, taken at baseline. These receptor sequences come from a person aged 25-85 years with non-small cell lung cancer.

The CDR3 protein is CASSPTRDNEQFF. The CDR3 DNA follows: TGTGCCAGCTCACCGACTAGGGACAATGAGCAGTTCTTC. The rearrangement links TRBV18 to TRBJ2-1, with D possibly being TRBD2 (6 bases). This CDR3 has 13 amino acids. V was pared by 3 bases and J by 5 bases, with 8 bases between. CDR1 and CDR2 (germline): KGHSH, LQKENI. The full variable domain, completed using reference TRBV18 and TRBJ2-1, is NAGVMQNPRHLVRRRGQEARLRCSPMKGHSHVYWYRQLPEEGLKFMVYLQKENIIDESGMPKERFSAEFPKEGPSILRIQQVVRGDSAAYFCASSPTRDNEQFFGPGTRLTVL.

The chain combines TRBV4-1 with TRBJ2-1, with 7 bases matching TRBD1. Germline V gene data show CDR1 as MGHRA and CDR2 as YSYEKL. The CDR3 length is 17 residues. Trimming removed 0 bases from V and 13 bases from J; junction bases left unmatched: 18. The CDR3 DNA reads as TGCGCCAGCAGCCAAGACCCCCCCGGCAGGGGGTACCCGAATCAGTTCTTC. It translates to CASSQDPPGRGYPNQFF.

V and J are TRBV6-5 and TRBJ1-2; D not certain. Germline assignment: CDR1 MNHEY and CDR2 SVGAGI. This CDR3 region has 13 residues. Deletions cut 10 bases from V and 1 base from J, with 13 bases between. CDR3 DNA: TGTGCCATTAAGGGAGGGAATAACTATGGCTACACCTTC. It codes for CAIKGGNNYGYTF.

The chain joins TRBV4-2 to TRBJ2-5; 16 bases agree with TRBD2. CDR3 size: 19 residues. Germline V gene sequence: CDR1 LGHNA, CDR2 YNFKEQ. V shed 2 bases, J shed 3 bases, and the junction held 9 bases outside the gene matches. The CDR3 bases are TGTGCCAGCAGCCAATGGGGGACTAGCGGGAGGGCCAAGGAAGAGACCCAGTACTTC. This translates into CASSQWGTSGRAKEETQYF.

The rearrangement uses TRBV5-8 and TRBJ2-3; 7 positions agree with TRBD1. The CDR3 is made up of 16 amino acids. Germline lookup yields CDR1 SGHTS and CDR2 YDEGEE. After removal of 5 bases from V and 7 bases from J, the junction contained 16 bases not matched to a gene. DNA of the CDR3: TGTGCCAGCAGTTTTGACAGGGCTCTCGGAGGAAATACGCAGTATTTT. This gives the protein CASSFDRALGGNTQYF.

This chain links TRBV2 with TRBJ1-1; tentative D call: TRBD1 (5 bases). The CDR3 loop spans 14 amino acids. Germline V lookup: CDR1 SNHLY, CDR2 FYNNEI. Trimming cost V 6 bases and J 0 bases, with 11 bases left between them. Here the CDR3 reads CASRRQYMNTEAFF. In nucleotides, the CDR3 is TGTGCCAGCAGGCGACAGTACATGAACACTGAAGCTTTCTTT.

The CDR3 region is CASSEILRVYEQYF. The CDR3 DNA is TGTGCCAGCAGTGAAATCCTTAGGGTCTACGAGCAGTACTTC. The chain has TRBV5-6 and TRBJ2-7, with D unclear. The CDR3 length is 14 residues. CDR1 and CDR2 (germline): SGHDT, YYEEEE. The V end lost 5 bases, the J end lost 3 bases, and 15 bases lay between the germline ends.

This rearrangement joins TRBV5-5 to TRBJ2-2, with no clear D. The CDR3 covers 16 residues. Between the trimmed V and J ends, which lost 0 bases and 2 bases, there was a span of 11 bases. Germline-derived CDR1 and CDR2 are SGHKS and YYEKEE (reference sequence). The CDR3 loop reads CASSLGQFVNTGELFF. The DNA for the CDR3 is TGTGCCAGCAGCTTGGGTCAGTTCGTAAACACCGGGGAGCTGTTTTTT. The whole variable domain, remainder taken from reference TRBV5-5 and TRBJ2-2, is DAGVTQSPTHLIKTRGQQVTLRCSPISGHKSVSWYQQVLGQGPQFIFQYYEKEERGRGNFPDRFSARQFPNYSSELNVNALLLGDSALYLCASSLGQFVNTGELFFGEGSRLTVL.

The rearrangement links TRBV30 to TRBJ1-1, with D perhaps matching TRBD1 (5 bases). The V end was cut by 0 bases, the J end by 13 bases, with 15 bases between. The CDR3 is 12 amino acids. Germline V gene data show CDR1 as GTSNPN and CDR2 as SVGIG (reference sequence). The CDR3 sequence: CAWSVTSGGGFF. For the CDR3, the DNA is TGTGCCTGGAGTGTAACCAGCGGGGGAGGTTTCTTT.

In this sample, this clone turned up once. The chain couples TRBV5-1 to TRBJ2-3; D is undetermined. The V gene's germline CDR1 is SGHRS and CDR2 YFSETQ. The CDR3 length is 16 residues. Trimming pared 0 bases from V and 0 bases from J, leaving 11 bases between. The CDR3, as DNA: TGCGCCAGCAGCTTGGAGGGCAGAACTAGCACAGATACGCAGTATTTT. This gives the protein CASSLEGRTSTDTQYF. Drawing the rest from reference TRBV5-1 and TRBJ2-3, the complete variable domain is KAGVTQTPRYLIKTRGQQVTLSCSPISGHRSVSWYQQTPGQGLQFLFEYFSETQRNKGNFPGRFSGRQFSNSRSEMNVSTLELGDSALYLCASSLEGRTSTDTQYFGPGTRLTVL.

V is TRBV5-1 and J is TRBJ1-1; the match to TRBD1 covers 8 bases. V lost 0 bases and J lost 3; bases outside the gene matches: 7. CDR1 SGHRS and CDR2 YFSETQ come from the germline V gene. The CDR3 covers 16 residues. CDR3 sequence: CASSLGRTGRDTEAFF. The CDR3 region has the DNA TGCGCCAGCAGCTTGGGGAGGACAGGGCGGGACACTGAAGCTTTCTTT.